This T cell receptor beta chain derives from a study of blood T cell repertoires in COVID-19. On the study more broadly: Sites in the United States, Italy and Spain provided acute and convalescent COVID-19 samples.

TCRdb's table, derived via immunoSEQ multiplex PCR, lists solely in-frame clones and lacks some. The sample carries roughly 60,000 clones, around 87% recorded once. Sample: peripheral blood. The source is a human donor with acute or convalescent COVID-19. The donor label of this sample is uncertain.

The CDR3 here is CAISSDRGQIVPKQFF. CDR3 sequence (DNA): TGTGCCATCAGTTCTGACAGGGGACAGATCGTGCCAAAGCAGTTCTTC. The chain is built from TRBV10-3 and TRBJ2-1, with TRBD1 identical over 8 bases. This CDR3 is 16 amino acids long. J lost 11 bases, V lost 5 bases, and 17 bases had no gene match. Germline CDR1 and CDR2: ENHRY and SYGVKD.